These T cell receptor beta chains were read from a single sample in a study of T cell repertoires in cytomegalovirus infection. Each CDR3 protein is one row after TCRdb ran MiXCR on the reads. The sample yields hundreds of thousands of distinct CDR3 sequences, 8% to 9.5% seen once. Sequenced material: PBMCs. Every receptor here comes from a human donor in good health (CMV status not recorded). Some clones in this sample may be carry-over from other donors' samples. Each CDR3 is given with its conserved first and last residue. The D gene is left open where the match is weak. Only part of the rows carry a size: once, few, many, or a class if the clone is expanded.

abundance: .
v_gene: TRBV19
len: 12
j_gene: TRBJ2-7
d_gene: TRBD1
CDR3aa: CASSSGSGQEYF
CDR3nt: TGTGCCAGTAGCAGTGGATCGGGACAGGAGTACTTC

abundance: few
v_gene: TRBV15
len: 14
j_gene: TRBJ1-1
d_gene: .
CDR3aa: CATSRGELNTEAFF
CDR3nt: TGTGCCACCAGCAGAGGAGAACTGAACACTGAAGCTTTCTTT

abundance: many
v_gene: TRBV7-6
len: 15
j_gene: TRBJ2-1
d_gene: .
CDR3aa: CASSKLGSSYNEQFF
CDR3nt: TGTGCCAGCAGTAAACTGGGAAGCTCCTACAATGAGCAGTTCTTC

abundance: .
v_gene: TRBV20-1
len: 12
j_gene: TRBJ1-1
d_gene: TRBD1
CDR3aa: CSAEGQTTEAFF
CDR3nt: TGCAGTGCTGAGGGACAGACCACTGAAGCTTTCTTT

abundance: many
v_gene: TRBV7-2
len: 17
j_gene: TRBJ2-5
d_gene: TRBD2
CDR3aa: CASSLPVSGRAQETQYF
CDR3nt: TGTGCCAGCAGCTTACCCGTAAGCGGGAGGGCCCAGGAGACCCAGTACTTC

abundance: few
v_gene: TRBV4-2
len: 15
j_gene: TRBJ1-4
d_gene: TRBD1
CDR3aa: CASSQATGGNEKLFF
CDR3nt: TGTGCCAGCAGCCAGGCGACAGGGGGGAACGAAAAACTGTTTTTT

abundance: few
v_gene: TRBV6-2/TRBV6-3
len: 18
j_gene: TRBJ1-5
d_gene: .
CDR3aa: CASSQSGAGRATNQPQHF
CDR3nt: TGTGCCAGCAGTCAATCCGGCGCCGGCAGGGCAACAAATCAGCCCCAGCATTTT

abundance: many
v_gene: TRBV12-3/TRBV12-4
len: 16
j_gene: TRBJ2-2
d_gene: TRBD2
CDR3aa: CASGPGTSGSVGELFF
CDR3nt: TGTGCCAGCGGTCCCGGGACTAGCGGGAGCGTCGGGGAGCTGTTTTTT

abundance: many
v_gene: TRBV7-2
len: 15
j_gene: TRBJ1-6
d_gene: .
CDR3aa: CASSLGGIYNSPLHF
CDR3nt: TGTGCCAGCAGCTTAGGGGGTATCTATAATTCACCCCTCCACTTT

abundance: few
v_gene: TRBV25-1
len: 14
j_gene: TRBJ2-5
d_gene: .
CDR3aa: CASIQIGGEETQYF
CDR3nt: TGTGCCAGCATCCAAATAGGGGGGGAAGAGACCCAGTACTTC

abundance: many
v_gene: TRBV19
len: 15
j_gene: TRBJ2-1
d_gene: TRBD2
CDR3aa: CASSAPGLVENEQFF
CDR3nt: TGTGCCAGTAGTGCTCCGGGACTAGTGGAAAATGAGCAGTTCTTC

abundance: many
v_gene: TRBV7-2
len: 14
j_gene: TRBJ1-6
d_gene: .
CDR3aa: CASSSYMGLSPLHF
CDR3nt: TGTGCCAGCAGCTCTTACATGGGACTTAGTCCCCTCCACTTT

abundance: many
v_gene: TRBV7-6
len: 16
j_gene: TRBJ2-5
d_gene: TRBD2
CDR3aa: CASSWPSGGAKETQYF
CDR3nt: TGTGCCAGCAGCTGGCCCAGCGGGGGGGCCAAAGAGACCCAGTACTTC

abundance: few
v_gene: TRBV20-1
len: 14
j_gene: TRBJ1-2
d_gene: .
CDR3aa: CSASSQGVAVGYTF
CDR3nt: TGCAGTGCTAGCTCTCAGGGAGTAGCGGTGGGCTACACCTTC

abundance: many
v_gene: TRBV7-2
len: 13
j_gene: TRBJ2-3
d_gene: TRBD1
CDR3aa: CASSQQGSRTQYF
CDR3nt: TGTGCCAGCAGCCAACAGGGGAGTAGGACGCAGTATTTT

abundance: .
v_gene: TRBV28
len: 14
j_gene: TRBJ2-4
d_gene: TRBD2
CDR3aa: CASSEAGRGNIQYF
CDR3nt: TGTGCCAGCAGCGAAGCGGGAAGGGGAAACATTCAGTACTTC

abundance: .
v_gene: TRBV7-6
len: 12
j_gene: TRBJ1-5
d_gene: .
CDR3aa: CASSLLVGPQHF
CDR3nt: TGTGCCAGCAGCTTATTGGTGGGGCCCCAGCATTTT

abundance: few
v_gene: TRBV7-2
len: 16
j_gene: TRBJ2-1
d_gene: TRBD1
CDR3aa: CASSHSGTGTYNEQFF
CDR3nt: TGTGCCAGCAGCCACTCCGGGACAGGGACCTACAATGAGCAGTTCTTC

abundance: .
v_gene: TRBV19
len: 13
j_gene: TRBJ2-7
d_gene: .
CDR3aa: CASNFRGHREQYF
CDR3nt: TGTGCCAGTAACTTCCGGGGCCATCGGGAGCAGTACTTC

abundance: many
v_gene: TRBV7-8
len: 14
j_gene: TRBJ2-7
d_gene: .
CDR3aa: CASSLAGADDEQYF
CDR3nt: TGTGCCAGCAGCTTAGCCGGAGCCGACGACGAGCAGTACTTC

abundance: many
v_gene: TRBV7-2
len: 15
j_gene: TRBJ2-3
d_gene: TRBD2
CDR3aa: CASSASTSVWDTQYF
CDR3nt: TGTGCCAGCAGCGCGTCGACTAGCGTTTGGGATACGCAGTATTTT

abundance: few
v_gene: TRBV7-9
len: 16
j_gene: TRBJ1-1
d_gene: .
CDR3aa: CASSPRGGTSNTEAFF
CDR3nt: TGTGCCAGCAGCCCCCGGGGGGGGACATCGAACACTGAAGCTTTCTTT

abundance: few
v_gene: TRBV29-1
len: 13
j_gene: TRBJ2-7
d_gene: TRBD1
CDR3aa: CSVSGTGRREQYF
CDR3nt: TGCAGCGTCTCCGGGACAGGGAGGCGCGAGCAGTACTTC

abundance: .
v_gene: TRBV12-3/TRBV12-4
len: 14
j_gene: TRBJ2-1
d_gene: .
CDR3aa: CASSLMSSYNEQFF
CDR3nt: TGTGCCAGCAGTTTAATGAGCTCCTACAATGAGCAGTTCTTC

abundance: many
v_gene: TRBV18
len: 15
j_gene: TRBJ2-1
d_gene: TRBD2
CDR3aa: CASSQLAGASHEQFF
CDR3nt: TGTGCCAGCTCACAACTAGCGGGGGCCAGCCATGAGCAGTTCTTC

abundance: few
v_gene: TRBV4-3
len: 15
j_gene: TRBJ1-5
d_gene: .
CDR3aa: CASSQDGGGNQPQHF
CDR3nt: TGCGCCAGCAGCCAAGATGGGGGTGGTAATCAGCCCCAGCATTTT

abundance: .
v_gene: TRBV19
len: 12
j_gene: TRBJ2-1
d_gene: TRBD2
CDR3aa: CASSALAGGQFF
CDR3nt: TGTGCCAGTAGTGCCCTAGCGGGAGGGCAGTTCTTC

abundance: many
v_gene: TRBV11-2
len: 16
j_gene: TRBJ2-3
d_gene: .
CDR3aa: CASVPWGGMGPDTQYF
CDR3nt: TGTGCCAGCGTCCCCTGGGGGGGCATGGGGCCAGATACGCAGTATTTT

abundance: many
v_gene: TRBV11-2
len: 18
j_gene: TRBJ1-4
d_gene: .
CDR3aa: CASSLARGGPTTNEKLFF
CDR3nt: TGTGCCAGCAGCTTAGCCCGCGGGGGCCCCACAACTAATGAAAAACTGTTTTTT

abundance: .
v_gene: TRBV11-1
len: 16
j_gene: TRBJ2-1
d_gene: TRBD2
CDR3aa: CASSPPGLAGGNEQFF
CDR3nt: TGTGCCAGCAGCCCACCGGGACTAGCGGGGGGCAATGAGCAGTTCTTC

abundance: many
v_gene: TRBV4-2
len: 15
j_gene: TRBJ1-1
d_gene: TRBD1
CDR3aa: CASSRTGGMNTEAFF
CDR3nt: TGTGCCAGCAGCCGTACAGGGGGGATGAACACTGAAGCTTTCTTT

abundance: .
v_gene: TRBV15
len: 14
j_gene: TRBJ1-1
d_gene: .
CDR3aa: CATSRGTTGREAFF
CDR3nt: TGTGCCACCAGCAGAGGAACCACGGGCAGGGAAGCTTTCTTT

abundance: many
v_gene: TRBV7-3
len: 16
j_gene: TRBJ2-7
d_gene: TRBD2
CDR3aa: CASSPKGLASSYEQYF
CDR3nt: TGTGCCAGCAGCCCTAAGGGACTAGCGAGCTCCTACGAGCAGTACTTC

abundance: .
v_gene: TRBV7-8
len: 14
j_gene: TRBJ2-1
d_gene: .
CDR3aa: CASSLGYRSNEQFF
CDR3nt: TGTGCCAGCAGCTTAGGTTATCGGTCAAATGAGCAGTTCTTC

abundance: few
v_gene: TRBV29-1
len: 14
j_gene: TRBJ2-2
d_gene: .
CDR3aa: CSVEGHGNTGELFF
CDR3nt: TGCAGCGTTGAAGGCCACGGAAACACCGGGGAGCTGTTTTTT

abundance: many
v_gene: TRBV11-3
len: 14
j_gene: TRBJ2-3
d_gene: .
CDR3aa: CASSLGRGSDTQYF
CDR3nt: TGTGCCAGCAGCTTAGGGCGGGGCTCAGATACGCAGTATTTT

abundance: many
v_gene: TRBV7-2
len: 15
j_gene: TRBJ2-1
d_gene: .
CDR3aa: CASSLTSSSYNEQFF
CDR3nt: TGTGCCAGCAGCCTTACTAGCTCCTCCTACAATGAGCAGTTCTTC

abundance: many
v_gene: TRBV7-3
len: 15
j_gene: TRBJ2-1
d_gene: TRBD2
CDR3aa: CASSSQSGGASEQFF
CDR3nt: TGTGCCAGCAGCTCACAGAGCGGGGGGGCCAGTGAGCAGTTCTTC

abundance: few
v_gene: TRBV12-3/TRBV12-4
len: 15
j_gene: TRBJ1-6
d_gene: TRBD1
CDR3aa: CASSPGQGTSSPLHF
CDR3nt: TGTGCCAGCAGTCCCGGACAGGGGACAAGCTCACCCCTCCACTTT

abundance: many
v_gene: TRBV6-5
len: 20
j_gene: TRBJ2-5
d_gene: TRBD2
CDR3aa: CASSYSRLLRTSGGRETQYF
CDR3nt: TGTGCCAGCAGTTACTCGAGACTCTTGAGGACTAGCGGGGGAAGAGAGACCCAGTACTTC

abundance: many
v_gene: TRBV7-3
len: 16
j_gene: TRBJ2-1
d_gene: TRBD2
CDR3aa: CASSLMPSGPYNEQFF
CDR3nt: TGTGCCAGCAGCTTAATGCCTAGCGGCCCCTACAATGAGCAGTTCTTC

abundance: .
v_gene: TRBV6-6
len: 12
j_gene: TRBJ2-2
d_gene: .
CDR3aa: CASTTSVGELFF
CDR3nt: TGTGCCAGCACGACTAGTGTCGGGGAGCTGTTTTTT

abundance: many
v_gene: TRBV7-9
len: 13
j_gene: TRBJ1-3
d_gene: .
CDR3aa: CASSVTPVNTIYF
CDR3nt: TGTGCCAGCAGCGTAACTCCAGTCAACACCATATATTTT

abundance: many
v_gene: TRBV28
len: 14
j_gene: TRBJ1-1
d_gene: .
CDR3aa: CASSLTQGRSEAFF
CDR3nt: TGTGCCAGCAGTTTAACCCAGGGTCGGAGTGAAGCTTTCTTT

abundance: many
v_gene: TRBV7-2
len: 13
j_gene: TRBJ1-2
d_gene: .
CDR3aa: CASSFRRGDGYTF
CDR3nt: TGTGCCAGCAGCTTCCGGCGAGGGGATGGCTACACCTTC

abundance: few
v_gene: TRBV11-2
len: 17
j_gene: TRBJ2-1
d_gene: .
CDR3aa: CASSLELGGMRDNEQFF
CDR3nt: TGTGCCAGCAGCTTAGAGTTGGGCGGGATGAGAGACAATGAGCAGTTCTTC

abundance: .
v_gene: TRBV20-1
len: 10
j_gene: TRBJ1-1
d_gene: .
CDR3aa: CSLGNTEAFF
CDR3nt: TGCAGTTTAGGGAACACTGAAGCTTTCTTT

abundance: many
v_gene: TRBV6-1
len: 15
j_gene: TRBJ2-3
d_gene: .
CDR3aa: CASSSTERHTDTQYF
CDR3nt: TGTGCCAGCAGTTCCACAGAGAGACACACAGATACGCAGTATTTT

abundance: .
v_gene: TRBV7-6
len: 12
j_gene: TRBJ2-2
d_gene: .
CDR3aa: CASSRTAGELFF
CDR3nt: TGTGCCAGCAGCCGAACGGCCGGGGAGCTGTTTTTT

abundance: many
v_gene: TRBV6-2/TRBV6-3
len: 20
j_gene: TRBJ2-6
d_gene: .
CDR3aa: CASSFEGGQIIYSGANVLTF
CDR3nt: TGTGCCAGCAGTTTCGAAGGCGGACAGATTATATACTCTGGGGCCAACGTCCTGACTTTC

abundance: .
v_gene: TRBV14
len: 16
j_gene: TRBJ2-1
d_gene: TRBD2
CDR3aa: CASSQGGGVQYNEQFF
CDR3nt: TGTGCCAGCAGCCAAGGGGGGGGGGTCCAATACAATGAGCAGTTCTTC

abundance: many
v_gene: TRBV12-3/TRBV12-4
len: 18
j_gene: TRBJ2-3
d_gene: .
CDR3aa: CASSLRVLVPTHPNTQYF
CDR3nt: TGTGCCAGCAGTTTGAGGGTTTTGGTTCCGACCCACCCGAATACGCAGTATTTT